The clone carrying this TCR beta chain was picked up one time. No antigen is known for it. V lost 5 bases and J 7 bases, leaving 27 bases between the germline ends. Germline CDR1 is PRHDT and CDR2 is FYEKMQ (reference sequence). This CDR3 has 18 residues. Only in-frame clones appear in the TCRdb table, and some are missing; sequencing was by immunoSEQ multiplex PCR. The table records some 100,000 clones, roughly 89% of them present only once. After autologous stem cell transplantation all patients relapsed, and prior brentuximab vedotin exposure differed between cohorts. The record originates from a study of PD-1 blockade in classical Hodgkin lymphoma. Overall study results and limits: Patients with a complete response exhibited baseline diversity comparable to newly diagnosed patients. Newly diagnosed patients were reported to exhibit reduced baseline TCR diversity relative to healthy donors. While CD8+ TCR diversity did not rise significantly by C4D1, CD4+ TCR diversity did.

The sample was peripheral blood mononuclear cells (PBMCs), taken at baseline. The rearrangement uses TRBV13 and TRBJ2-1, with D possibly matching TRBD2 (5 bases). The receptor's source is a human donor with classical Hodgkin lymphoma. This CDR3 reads CASSRGPSDQGWENEQFF. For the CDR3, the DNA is TGTGCCAGCAGCCGAGGGCCGTCCGACCAAGGGTGGGAGAATGAGCAGTTCTTC. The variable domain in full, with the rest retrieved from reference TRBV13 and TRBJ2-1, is AAGVIQSPRHLIKEKRETATLKCYPIPRHDTVYWYQQGPGQDPQFLISFYEKMQSDKGSIPDRFSAQQFSDYHSELNMSSLELGDSALYFCASSRGPSDQGWENEQFFGPGTRLTVL.